The 12 T cell receptor beta chains reported below all come from one sample, sequenced in a study of blood T cell repertoires in COVID-19. The protocol was immunoSEQ multiplex PCR, while the TCRdb copy is restricted to in-frame clones and leaves out a portion. The sample includes 300,000 or so clones, around 82% of them seen just once. Specimen: peripheral blood. Receptor source: a woman aged 45-59 years with acute or convalescent COVID-19.

The chain recombines TRBV11-2 with TRBJ1-2; D possibly corresponds to TRBD1 (5 bases). V lost 0 bases to trimming and J lost 5 bases, with 13 bases between them. In germline, CDR1 is SGHAT, CDR2 FQNNGV. This CDR3 comprises 15 residues. CDR3 nucleotides: TGTGCCAGCAGCTTAGATTTGGGGGGGAGGTATGGCTACACCTTC. This translates into CASSLDLGGRYGYTF. The full variable domain, in which reference TRBV11-2 and TRBJ1-2 provide the parts outside the CDR3, is EAGVAQSPRYKIIEKRQSVAFWCNPISGHATLYWYQQILGQGPKLLIQFQNNGVVDDSQLPKDRFSAERLKGVDSTLKIQPAKLEDSAVYLCASSLDLGGRYGYTFGSGTRLTVV.

The chain joins TRBV4-2 to TRBJ1-5; a weak D match, TRBD1 (5 bases). Trimming removed 4 bases from V and 1 base from J, with 11 bases in between. This CDR3 is 15 amino acids long. The germline CDR1 and CDR2 sequences are LGHNA and YNFKEQ. The CDR3 protein is CASSPSRGSNQPQHF. The CDR3 DNA reads as TGTGCCAGCAGCCCCTCGCGGGGGAGCAATCAGCCCCAGCATTTT.

Only a few counts were recorded for this clone. The chain joins TRBV5-1 to TRBJ2-2; 7 nucleotides line up with TRBD1. The CDR3 runs 16 residues. Germline assignment: CDR1 SGHRS and CDR2 YFSETQ. With 5 bases clipped from V and 7 bases from J, the junction kept 14 bases outside the gene matches. CDR3 protein: CASRLVRQGEGGELFF. The CDR3 nucleotides read TGCGCCAGCAGGTTAGTCCGACAGGGAGAGGGCGGGGAGCTGTTTTTT.

The count of this clone is one. The chain recombines TRBV20-1 with TRBJ2-5, with 7 bases that match TRBD1. With 3 bases clipped from V and 5 bases from J, the junction kept 3 bases outside the gene matches. Germline V gene sequence: CDR1 DFQATT, CDR2 SNEGSKA (reference sequence). This CDR3 spans 12 amino acids. CDR3 bases: TGCAGTGCTAGTGTACAGGGGGAGACCCAGTACTTC. This translates into CSASVQGETQYF.

This sequence joins TRBV6-1 and TRBJ2-1; D gene unclear. Germline V gene data show CDR1 as MNHNS and CDR2 as SASEGT. The CDR3 has 13 residues. Trimming removed 0 bases at V and 8 bases at J, with 8 bases between. The CDR3 DNA follows: TGTGCCAGCAGTGAAGCACCCGAGGATGAGCAGTTCTTC. Translation gives CASSEAPEDEQFF.

The chain joins TRBV29-1 to TRBJ1-1; no clear D. Trimming pared 3 bases from V and 3 bases from J, leaving 8 bases between. The CDR3 is made up of 12 amino acids. Looked up from germline, CDR1 is SQVTM and CDR2 is ANQGSEA. In DNA, the CDR3 is TGCAGCGTTGACTATGGGCACACTGAAGCTTTCTTT. It translates to CSVDYGHTEAFF.

The chain recombines TRBV19 with TRBJ2-6; 7 bases agree with TRBD2. V shed 1 base and J 0 bases; nucleotides not matched to a gene: 3. The germline gives CDR1 LNHDA, CDR2 SQIVND (reference sequence). The CDR3 covers 17 residues. The CDR3 is CASSIGEGYSGANVLTF. The CDR3 DNA reads as TGTGCCAGTAGTATAGGGGAGGGATACTCTGGGGCCAACGTCCTGACTTTC.

The chain has TRBV7-2 and TRBJ1-6; 9 bases match TRBD1. From germline, CDR1 is SGHTA and CDR2 FQGNSA. The length of the CDR3 is 15 residues. With 5 bases clipped from V and 7 bases from J, the junction kept 6 bases outside the gene matches. Here the CDR3 DNA reads TGTGCCAGCAGCCTCCTAGGGACAGGGAATTCACCCCTCCACTTT. Encoded protein: CASSLLGTGNSPLHF. The whole variable domain, remainder taken from reference TRBV7-2 and TRBJ1-6, is GAGVSQSPSNKVTEKGKDVELRCDPISGHTALYWYRQSLGQGLEFLIYFQGNSAPDKSGLPSDRFSAERTGGSVSTLTIQRTQQEDSAVYLCASSLLGTGNSPLHFGNGTRLTVT.

In DNA form, the CDR3 reads TGTGCCAGTAGTACCCAGATGGAGTACAATGAGCAGTTCTTC. Its protein product is CASSTQMEYNEQFF. The chain has TRBV19 and TRBJ2-1; D call uncertain. The CDR3 is 14 residues long. Germline V gene data show CDR1 as LNHDA and CDR2 as SQIVND (reference sequence). V lost 4 bases to trimming and J lost 4 bases, with 11 bases between them.

The chain combines TRBV12-5 with TRBJ1-2; D remains ambiguous. The CDR3 sequence is 13 residues long. V lost 4 bases and J 2 bases, leaving 8 bases between the germline ends. CDR1 LGHNT and CDR2 FRNRAP come from the germline V gene. For the CDR3, the DNA is TGTGCTAGTGGTTCATACATAAACTATGGCTACACCTTC. It is translated as CASGSYINYGYTF.

The chain links TRBV10-2 to TRBJ1-2; D ambiguous. V was shortened by 2 bases and J by 3 bases, with 7 bases between the two germline ends. Germline loops: CDR1 WSHSY, CDR2 SAAADI. The CDR3 has 13 amino acids. The CDR3 region has the DNA TGCGCCAGCAGTGAGGGCCAGGACTATGGCTACACCTTC. This sequence encodes CASSEGQDYGYTF.

This sequence joins TRBV1 and TRBJ2-1; the table assigns TRBD1, which was not confirmed against the DNA. TRBV1 is listed as a pseudogene. The CDR3 covers 16 residues. The CDR3 DNA reads TGCACCAGCAGCCATGCAGGGGTCATCTCCTACAATGAGCAGTTCTTC. Encoded protein: CTSSHAGVISYNEQFF.